This T cell receptor (beta chain) comes out of a study of cytomegalovirus exposure and HLA in healthy donors. Donors were nominally healthy when sampled, though unrecorded immune exposures were likely. With respect to this clone: Its antigen remains unidentified.

Regarding the study as a whole: A cluster of highly shared sequence variants was likely a sequencing artifact. A missense DCLRE1C variant was associated with V- and J-gene trimming of TCR beta chains in a later analysis, and an independent cohort replicated the association. The later analysis indicated that the majority of CMV-associated TCR beta chains appeared HLA-restricted.

The PCR employed 60 Vbeta primers together with 13 Jbeta primers. Profiling relied on immunoSEQ multiplex PCR, and the TCRdb table lists in-frame clones only, not all of them. Seen here are about 130,000 clones, 60% to 80% observed once, and the top ten hold roughly 7%. The germline CDR1 and CDR2 sequences are SQVTM and ANQGSEA. V lost 0 bases and J lost 9, with 12 bases in between. The CDR3 is 13 residues long. The sample consisted of PBMCs. The sequence derives from a male donor in good health and CMV-seronegative. This sequence joins TRBV29-1 and TRBJ2-1; D ambiguous. For the CDR3, the DNA is TGCAGCGTTGAAGATTTGGGCATCGGTGAGCAGTTCTTC. Translation gives CSVEDLGIGEQFF.